This T cell receptor beta chain stems from a study of beta chain features in type 1 diabetes. Study context: In all, 107,917,701 sorted cells from all samples were analyzed.

Only one heparinised blood draw was taken per donor, and its volume averaged approximately 0.11 L. Sorted populations all had greater than 95% purity. The CDR3 covers 13 residues. In germline, CDR1 is SNHLY, CDR2 FYNNEI. Trimming shortened V by 7 bases and J by 8 bases, and 12 bases separated the two germline ends. This clone was picked up a small number of times. As every portion of the isolated RNA was reverse transcribed, the sequencing read expressed TCRB transcripts. Using immunoSEQ multiplex PCR, the repertoire was profiled, and TCRdb retains in-frame clones only, with some absent. The sample has roughly 500,000 clones; roughly 10% are singletons.

The sample taken for sequencing was naive CD4+ T cells from blood. The sequence derives from a woman between 18 and 29 years old in good health. The gene calls are TRBV2 and TRBJ1-6; D might be TRBD1 (6 bases). Here the CDR3 reads CASKRQEDSPLHF. The CDR3 bases are TGTGCCAGCAAGCGACAGGAGGATTCACCCCTCCACTTT.